Presented here are 20 T cell receptor beta chains from one specimen sequenced in a study of regulatory T cells in long-lasting Graves disease. Indicated time point: persistent/refractory GD, antithyroid drugs over 5 years with positive TRAb. PBMCs were the source of the RNA used for TCR sequencing. Combining iRepertoire HTBI primers with Arm-PCR of CDR3 regions, the authors built TCR beta libraries. Each CDR3 protein is one row after TCRdb ran MiXCR on the multiplex PCR reads. This sample has roughly 700,000 distinct CDR3 sequences, with roughly 30% found just once. The sequencing here drew on peripheral blood mononuclear cells (PBMCs), taken when the disease was refractory, from a patient treated with antithyroid drugs. Every receptor here comes from a female donor with Graves disease.

V gene TRBV5-1 combines with J gene TRBJ1-4, with TRBD1 identical over 8 bases. Germline assignment: CDR1 SGHRS and CDR2 YFSETQ. There are 15 residues in the CDR3. Trimming at V came to 4 bases and at J to 6 bases, leaving 8 bases not matched to a gene. The DNA for the CDR3 is TGCGCCAGCAGCAAGAACAGGGGGTATGATGAAAAACTGTTTTTT. Translation: CASSKNRGYDEKLFF.

The table lists this clonotype with many counts. The chain joins TRBV28 to TRBJ1-2; no definite D call. V gave up 5 bases and J gave up 10 bases, with 11 bases separating them. The CDR3 has 11 residues. Germline-derived CDR1 and CDR2 are MDHEN and SYDVKM. The CDR3 bases are TGTGCCAGCAGTCAACGGGCGGACTACACCTTC. This sequence encodes CASSQRADYTF.

The rearrangement joins TRBV29-1 to TRBJ1-1; D perhaps matches TRBD1 (6 bases). Between the trimmed V and J ends, which lost 7 bases and 2 bases, there was a span of 11 bases. Germline V gene lookup returns CDR1 SQVTM and CDR2 ANQGSEA. This CDR3 contains 12 residues. CDR3 amino acids: CSAQGQNTEAFF. In nucleotides, the CDR3 is TGCAGCGCCCAGGGACAAAACACTGAAGCTTTCTTT.

This clonotype was observed a handful of times. The chain carries TRBV29-1 and TRBJ1-2; 11 nucleotides agree with TRBD1. Germline V gives CDR1 SQVTM, CDR2 ANQGSEA. This CDR3 is 12 amino acids long. V shed 6 bases and J 11 bases; nucleotides not matched to a gene: 8. The CDR3: CSVLGTGGSYTF. The CDR3, as DNA: TGCAGCGTCCTAGGGACAGGGGGATCTTACACCTTC.

This clonotype was observed a handful of times. The chain recombines TRBV5-1 with TRBJ1-2, with TRBD1 matching 7 bases. Germline values: CDR1 SGHRS, CDR2 YFSETQ. The CDR3 extends over 14 amino acids. Trimming removed 3 bases from V and 5 bases from J; junction bases left unmatched: 7. DNA of the CDR3: TGCGCCAGCAGCTCGATAACAGGGGTGTATGGCTACACCTTC. Protein: CASSSITGVYGYTF.

This clonotype was recorded a few times. The genes are TRBV28 and TRBJ1-5; D may be TRBD1 (6 bases). This CDR3 has 14 residues. The V end lost 4 bases, the J end lost 6 bases, and 13 bases lay between the germline ends. The V gene's germline CDR1 is MDHEN and CDR2 SYDVKM. CDR3 sequence (DNA): TGTGCCAGCAGTTCGGGGGGCGCGGGTCAGCCCCAGCATTTT. As protein: CASSSGGAGQPQHF.

This clonotype was counted between two and nine times. The chain uses TRBV5-8 and TRBJ1-4, with TRBD1 as a possible D gene (5 bases). V lost 5 bases and J 8 bases, leaving 22 bases between the germline ends. From germline, CDR1 is SGHTS and CDR2 YDEGEE. The CDR3 covers 16 residues. CDR3 residues: CASRLAGGTPGEKLFF. CDR3 coding DNA: TGTGCCAGCAGACTTGCGGGCGGGACCCCAGGGGAAAAACTGTTTTTT.

The chain joins TRBV6-2 or TRBV6-3 to TRBJ2-7; D perhaps matches TRBD2 (6 bases). Trimming cost V 6 bases and J 12 bases, with 15 bases left between them. The germline V gene has CDR1 MNHEY and CDR2 SVGEGT. The CDR3 is 11 amino acids. CDR3 residues: CASRQRGIVYF. The CDR3 region has the DNA TGTGCCAGCAGGCAACGGGGGATCGTGTACTTC.

The chain links TRBV20-1 to TRBJ2-3; 7 nucleotides align to TRBD2. Trimming took 4 bases from V and 4 from J; bases not matched to a gene: 8. CDR1 is DFQATT and CDR2 is SNEGSKA in the germline V gene (reference sequence). The CDR3 sequence is 14 residues long. The CDR3 spells CSANLREPPDTQYF. CDR3 DNA: TGCAGTGCTAATCTGCGGGAGCCTCCAGATACGCAGTATTTT.

This clonotype was observed at least ten times. The gene calls are TRBV28 and TRBJ2-2; D may match TRBD1 or TRBD2 (6 bases each). Germline loops: CDR1 MDHEN, CDR2 SYDVKM. The CDR3 consists of 14 residues. Trimming pared 6 bases from V and 4 bases from J, leaving 12 bases between. In DNA, the CDR3 is TGTGCCAGCAGGGTAGGAGGGGGCACCGGGGAGCTGTTTTTT. Residues: CASRVGGGTGELFF.

The table lists this clonotype with a few counts. This sequence joins TRBV12-3 or TRBV12-4 and TRBJ2-5; 10 bases agree with TRBD2. This CDR3 has 17 residues. J gave up 0 bases and V 3 bases, and 7 bases lay outside the gene matches. For the CDR3, the DNA is TGTGCCAGCAGTTTGGCTAGCGGGAGATTGTACCAAGAGACCCAGTACTTC. This sequence encodes CASSLASGRLYQETQYF.

The J gene is TRBJ2-1, the V gene TRBV9; TRBD2 agrees at 11 bases. Germline V gene data show CDR1 as SGDLS and CDR2 as YYNGEE. The CDR3 loop spans 20 amino acids. V lost 3 bases, J lost 0 bases, and 14 bases stayed unmatched. The CDR3 sequence is CASSARAGTSGLPSYNEQFF. CDR3 nucleotides: TGTGCCAGCAGCGCCCGAGCAGGGACTAGCGGATTACCCTCCTACAATGAGCAGTTCTTC.

The V and J genes are TRBV6-1 and TRBJ1-1, with D possibly matching TRBD1 (5 bases). The CDR3 runs to 15 residues. V lost 7 bases and J lost 0, with 15 bases in between. Germline CDR1 reads MNHNS; CDR2 reads SASEGT. The DNA of the CDR3 is TGTGCCAGCACCAAAACAGGAGCAATGAACACTGAAGCTTTCTTT. It is translated as CASTKTGAMNTEAFF.

Notes on this clonotype: A much more abundant neighbour one base away suggests this may be a read error. V is TRBV12-5 and J is TRBJ2-5; D is ambiguous. V dropped 0 bases and J dropped 2 bases, with 1 base sitting between them. The CDR3 consists of 12 residues. Germline CDR1 reads LGHNT; CDR2 reads FRNRAP. DNA of the CDR3: TGTGCTAGTGGTTTGGTTCAAGAGACCCAGTACTTC. It encodes CASGLVQETQYF.

The chain couples TRBV30 to TRBJ1-2; 7 nucleotides align to TRBD1. Germline-derived CDR1 and CDR2 are GTSNPN and SVGIG (reference sequence). With 6 bases clipped from V and 7 bases from J, the junction kept 8 bases outside the gene matches. This CDR3 comprises 12 residues. CDR3 protein: CACTGEASGYTF. DNA for the CDR3: TGTGCCTGTACAGGGGAAGCTAGTGGCTACACCTTC.

In this sample, this clonotype turned up a few times. This chain joins TRBV15 and TRBJ1-1; D not resolved. The CDR3 spans 13 residues. Germline loops: CDR1 LNHNV, CDR2 YYDKDF (reference sequence). The ends were cut back, 2 bases at V and 1 base at J, with 5 bases in the middle. The chain's CDR3 is CATSRLKNTEAFF. The CDR3 nucleotides read TGTGCCACCAGCAGACTTAAGAACACTGAAGCTTTCTTT.

This clonotype was detected only a few times. V is TRBV6-1 and J is TRBJ2-2, with D perhaps TRBD1 or TRBD2 (7 bases each). V was shortened by 6 bases and J by 6 bases, with 14 bases between the two germline ends. From germline, CDR1 is MNHNS and CDR2 SASEGT. The length of the CDR3 is 14 residues. The CDR3 sequence is CASRGEGAAGELFF. As DNA, the CDR3 is TGTGCCAGCAGGGGGGAGGGGGCGGCCGGGGAGCTGTTTTTT.

The table lists this clonotype with many counts. V usage is TRBV28 and J usage is TRBJ1-6; no clear D. Germline CDR1 MDHEN, CDR2 SYDVKM. The germline V and J ends were trimmed by 5 bases and 7 bases, with 9 bases remaining between them. This CDR3 spans 13 amino acids. The CDR3 nucleotides read TGTGCCAGCAGTATTCTTGTGAATTCACCCCTCCACTTT. The encoded protein is CASSILVNSPLHF.

This clonotype has just a few counts. The V gene is TRBV19, the J gene TRBJ2-7, with TRBD1 matching over 8 bases. V lost 4 bases and J lost 3; bases outside the gene matches: 5. Germline CDR1 LNHDA, CDR2 SQIVND (reference sequence). The CDR3 covers 14 residues. The CDR3 DNA reads as TGTGCCAGTAGTACCAGTGGACAGGGCTACGAGCAGTACTTC. Encoded protein: CASSTSGQGYEQYF.

This clonotype has just a few counts. This chain uses TRBV9 with TRBJ2-2, with D tentatively TRBD2 (5 bases). CDR1 is SGDLS and CDR2 is YYNGEE in the germline V gene. Trimming took off 0 bases at V and 4 bases at J, with 10 bases between the two ends. CDR3 length equals 15 residues. The chain's CDR3 is CASSVGSSSTGELFF. The CDR3 DNA is TGTGCCAGCAGCGTAGGGTCTAGCAGCACCGGGGAGCTGTTTTTT.